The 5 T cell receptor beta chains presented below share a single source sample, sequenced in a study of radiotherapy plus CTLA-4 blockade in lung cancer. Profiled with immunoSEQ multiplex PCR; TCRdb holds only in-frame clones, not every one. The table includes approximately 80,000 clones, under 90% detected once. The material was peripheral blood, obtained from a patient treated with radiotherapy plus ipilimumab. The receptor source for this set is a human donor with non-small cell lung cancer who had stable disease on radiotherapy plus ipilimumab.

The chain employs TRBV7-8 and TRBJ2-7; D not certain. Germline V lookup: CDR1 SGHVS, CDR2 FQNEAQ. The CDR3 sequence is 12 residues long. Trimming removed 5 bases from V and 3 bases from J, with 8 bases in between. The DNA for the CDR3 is TGTGCCAGCAGCCCCCTCCTCTACGAGCAGTACTTC. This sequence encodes CASSPLLYEQYF.

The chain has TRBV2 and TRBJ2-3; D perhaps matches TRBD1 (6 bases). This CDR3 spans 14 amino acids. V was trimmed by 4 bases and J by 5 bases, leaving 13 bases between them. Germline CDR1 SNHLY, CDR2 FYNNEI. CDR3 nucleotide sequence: TGTGCCAGCAGTGCCGGGACAACCGGAGATACGCAGTATTTT. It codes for CASSAGTTGDTQYF. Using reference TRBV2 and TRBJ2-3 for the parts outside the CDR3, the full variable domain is EPEVTQTPSHQVTQMGQEVILRCVPISNHLYFYWYRQILGQKVEFLVSFYNNEISEKSEIFDDQFSVERPDGSNFTLKIRSTKLEDSAMYFCASSAGTTGDTQYFGPGTRLTVL.

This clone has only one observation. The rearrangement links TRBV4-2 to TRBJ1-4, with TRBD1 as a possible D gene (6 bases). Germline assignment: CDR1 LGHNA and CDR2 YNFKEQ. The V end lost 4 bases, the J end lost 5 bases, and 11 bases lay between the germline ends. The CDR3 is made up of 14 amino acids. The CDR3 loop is CASSPDRLNEKLFF. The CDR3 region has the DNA TGTGCCAGCAGCCCGGACAGATTAAATGAAAAACTGTTTTTT.

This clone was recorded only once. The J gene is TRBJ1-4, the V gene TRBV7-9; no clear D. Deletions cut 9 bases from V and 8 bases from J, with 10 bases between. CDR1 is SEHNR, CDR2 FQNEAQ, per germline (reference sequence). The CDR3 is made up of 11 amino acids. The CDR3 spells CASGSEEKLFF. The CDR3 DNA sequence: TGTGCCAGTGGGTCTGAGGAAAAACTGTTTTTT.

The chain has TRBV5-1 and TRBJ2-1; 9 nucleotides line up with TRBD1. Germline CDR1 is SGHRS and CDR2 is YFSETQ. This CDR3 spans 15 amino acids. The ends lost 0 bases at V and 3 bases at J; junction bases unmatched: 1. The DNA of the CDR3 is TGCGCCAGCAGCTTGGGGGACAGGGACTACAATGAGCAGTTCTTC. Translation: CASSLGDRDYNEQFF.